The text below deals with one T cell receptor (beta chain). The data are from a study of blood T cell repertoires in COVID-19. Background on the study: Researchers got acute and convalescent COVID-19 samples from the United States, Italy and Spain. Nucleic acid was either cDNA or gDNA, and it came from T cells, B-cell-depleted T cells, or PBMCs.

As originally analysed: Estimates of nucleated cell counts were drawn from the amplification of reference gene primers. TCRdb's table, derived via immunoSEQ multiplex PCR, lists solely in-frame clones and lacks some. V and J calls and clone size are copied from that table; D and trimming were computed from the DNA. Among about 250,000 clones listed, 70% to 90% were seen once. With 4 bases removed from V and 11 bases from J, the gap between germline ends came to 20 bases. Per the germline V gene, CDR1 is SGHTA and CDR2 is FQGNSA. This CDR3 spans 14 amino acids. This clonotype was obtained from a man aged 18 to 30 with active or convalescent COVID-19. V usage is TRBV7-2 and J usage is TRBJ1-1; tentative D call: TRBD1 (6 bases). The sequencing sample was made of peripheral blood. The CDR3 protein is CASSSGVLWTEAFF. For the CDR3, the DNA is TGTGCCAGCAGCTCAGGGGTCCTCTGGACGGAGGCTTTCTTT.